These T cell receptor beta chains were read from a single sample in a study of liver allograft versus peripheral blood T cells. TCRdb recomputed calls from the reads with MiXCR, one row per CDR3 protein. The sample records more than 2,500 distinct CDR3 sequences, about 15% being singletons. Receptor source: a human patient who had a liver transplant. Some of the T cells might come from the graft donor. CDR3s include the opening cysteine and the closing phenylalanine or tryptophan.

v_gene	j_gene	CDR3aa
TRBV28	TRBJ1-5	CASSSVGQPQHF
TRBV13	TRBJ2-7	CASSPRQGEQYF
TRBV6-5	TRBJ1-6	CASSFSDTQSSYNSPLHF
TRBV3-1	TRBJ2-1	CASSQDRQIAGDKYNEQFF
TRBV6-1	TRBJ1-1	CASSYGGGTEAFF
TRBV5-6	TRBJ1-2	CASSSQGAPIGYTF
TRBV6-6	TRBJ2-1	CASSGVAGGTLISYNEQFF
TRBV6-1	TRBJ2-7	CASTPTSYEQYF
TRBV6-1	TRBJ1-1	CASSPPTENTEAFF
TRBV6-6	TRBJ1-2	CASSYSDNYGYTF
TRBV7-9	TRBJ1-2	CASSLATPADYGYTF
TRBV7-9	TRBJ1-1	CASSLALGREEAFF
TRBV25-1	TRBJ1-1	CASSDLGSDTEAFF
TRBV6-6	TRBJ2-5	CASASPQGLWETQYF
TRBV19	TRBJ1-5	CATEEGQSSRPQHF
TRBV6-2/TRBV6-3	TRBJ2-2	CASSYGRGTGELFF
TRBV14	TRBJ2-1	CASSQAAWTSGISYNEQFF
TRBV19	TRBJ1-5	CASSMAHLGAERPQHF
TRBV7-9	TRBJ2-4	CASDGLTKNIQYF
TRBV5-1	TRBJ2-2	CASSTGLAGNTGELFF
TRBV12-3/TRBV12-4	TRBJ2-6	CASTLSNVLTF
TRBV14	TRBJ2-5	CASSPGVWDSPTGETQYF
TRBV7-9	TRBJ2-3	CASSPIQGRADTQYF